Listed here is a single TCR beta chain. Its antigen remains unknown. The data were obtained in a study of T-cell memory formation after mild COVID-19. Study as a whole: Largely, TCR clusters stayed within a single donor. Study-level findings and limits: Whereas later expanders leaned CD4+, clones contracting day 15 to 85 showed a balanced CD4/CD8 makeup. The authors did not confirm SARS-CoV-2 specificity of second-wave clones peaking day 37. CD4+ contracting clones were found mainly in CM and EM, and CD8+ ones in EMRA.

TCRdb redid the calling of the 5' RACE reads with MiXCR, one entry per CDR3 protein. The sample consists of about 290,000 distinct CDR3 sequences, 15% of them appearing once. The sequencing input was PBMCs or a T cell subset sorted from them (not recorded which). This clonotype was obtained from a young man who had mild COVID-19 (a few samples of this study predate the infection). Cell type and time point are not known.

The CDR3 sequence is CASSGTGSYGYTF. As DNA, the CDR3 is TGTGCCAGCAGTGGGACAGGCTCCTATGGCTACACCTTC. The chain uses TRBV7-3 and TRBJ1-2, with 8 bases identical to TRBD1. J lost 4 bases, V lost 6 bases, and 4 bases had no gene match. The CDR3 totals 13 residues. CDR1 is SGHTA and CDR2 is FQGTGA in the germline V gene.